The clone carrying this TCR beta chain has just a few counts. Between the trimmed V and J ends, which lost 2 bases and 2 bases, there was a span of 10 bases. The CDR3 spans 14 residues. Germline V gives CDR1 KGHSH, CDR2 LQKENI. The entry originates in a study of T cells after yellow fever vaccination. Study information: Libraries from low-cell-number fractions were prepared with the SMART-Seq v4 Ultra Low Input RNA kit.

TCRdb reprocessed the 5' RACE reads with MiXCR, giving one entry per CDR3 protein. The sample gives 50,000 to 60,000 distinct CDR3 sequences, 6.5% to 8% of which show up once; more than 20% is in the top ten. The receptor's source is a man between 18 and 35 years old who received the YFV17D yellow fever vaccine. This specimen was CD8+ T cells not binding an NS4B(214-222) dextramer, sorted from PBMCs, taken about 41 days after the first yellow fever vaccination. This sequence joins TRBV18 and TRBJ2-7; a possible D gene is TRBD1 (5 bases). The CDR3 loop is CASSPEDSPYEQYF. DNA for the CDR3: TGTGCCAGCTCACCAGAAGACAGCCCCTACGAGCAGTACTTC.